This paragraph reports one T cell receptor beta chain. The antigen remains undetermined. The sample belongs to a study of beta chain features in type 1 diabetes. Study-wide results and limits: In the patient group, naive, central memory and Treg TCRB repertoires seemed more alike than in the healthy donor group.

CDR3 size: 14 residues. The germline V gene encodes CDR1 SGHRS and CDR2 YFSETQ. V shed 4 bases and J 3 bases; nucleotides not matched to a gene: 6. The study reverse transcribed the entire isolated RNA, so it sequenced expressed TCRB transcripts. Profiled with immunoSEQ multiplex PCR; TCRdb holds only in-frame clones, not every one. The data show 400,000 to 600,000 clones, approximately 31% seen once. The sequenced material came from naive CD4+ T cells from blood. The TCR was taken from a man in his late teens or twenties in good health. The rearrangement links TRBV5-1 to TRBJ1-1, with 7 bases lining up with TRBD1. CDR3 sequence: CASSQRGLDTEAFF. In nucleotides, the CDR3 is TGCGCCAGCAGCCAAAGGGGGCTGGACACTGAAGCTTTCTTT.